The rows below give T cell receptor beta chains drawn from one sample of a study of brain metastases from non-small cell lung cancer. The assay was immunoSEQ multiplex PCR, and TCRdb's table has in-frame clones only and misses some. Found here are 2,100 or so clones, around 83% of them singletons; the top ten hold 6.5% to 9%. Sequencing was performed on tissue from a brain metastasis. Receptor source: a donor aged 40 or over with non-small cell lung cancer. Both conserved end residues are part of each CDR3. A D gene is named only where the DNA matches it firmly. Clone size is shown for a subset of rows, as once, few, many or a class of expanded clone.

TRBV13	TRBD1	TRBJ2-4	.	CASSLAQGADIQYF	TGTGCCAGCAGCTTAGCCCAGGGGGCGGATATTCAGTACTTC
TRBV5-4	TRBD2	TRBJ2-3	few	CASSHKVSGLAGTDTQYF	TGTGCCAGCAGCCACAAGGTTTCTGGACTAGCCGGCACAGATACGCAGTATTTT
TRBV30	.	TRBJ1-1	few	CAWRPPGGNTEAFF	TGTGCCTGGAGGCCTCCGGGGGGGAACACTGAAGCTTTCTTT
TRBV7-2	.	TRBJ1-1	.	CASSVQPNTEAFF	TGTGCCAGCAGCGTACAGCCGAACACTGAAGCTTTCTTT
TRBV14	.	TRBJ1-2	.	CARLSGTTNYGYTF	TGTGCCAGACTCTCAGGGACCACTAACTATGGCTACACCTTC
TRBV4-1	TRBD2	TRBJ2-1	.	CASSPQTSGDYSGQFF	TGCGCCAGCAGCCCCCAAACTAGCGGGGACTACTCTGGGCAGTTCTTC
TRBV9	.	TRBJ1-1	.	CASSVAQEREAEAFF	TGTGCCAGCAGCGTAGCACAGGAAAGGGAGGCTGAAGCTTTCTTT
TRBV4-1	.	TRBJ1-6	few	CASSQEGRGFNSPLHF	TGCGCCAGCAGCCAAGAAGGCAGGGGCTTTAATTCACCCCTCCACTTT
TRBV3-1/TRBV3-2	.	TRBJ2-3	.	CASSLWGRTSTDTQYF	TGTGCCAGCAGCCTCTGGGGGCGGACTAGCACAGATACGCAGTATTTT
TRBV7-9	.	TRBJ2-2	.	CASSVGGVYLTAGELFF	TGTGCCAGCAGCGTGGGCGGGGTTTATCTTACGGCCGGGGAGCTGTTTTTT